This TCR beta chain was profiled in a study of blood T cells in healthy people across ages. Trimming removed 4 bases at V and 5 bases at J, with 10 bases between. This CDR3 region has 13 residues. The germline CDR1 and CDR2 sequences are WNHNN and SYGVQD (reference sequence). Using a J-beta primer mix together with a sample-barcoded 5' primer, a second PCR was run for roughly 6 to 11 cycles. TCRdb processed the 5' RACE reads anew with MiXCR; each CDR3 protein has one entry. This sample has 710,000 or so distinct CDR3 sequences, with about 24% found just once. The sample holds a few counts of this clonotype.

This rearrangement joins TRBV10-1 to TRBJ2-3; D not certain. This TCR was sampled from a man aged 65 to 79 in good health. The material sequenced was blood. The CDR3 DNA reads TGCGCCAGCAGTGCCACGGTTAAAGATACGCAGTATTTT. It yields the protein CASSATVKDTQYF.